What follows are 15 T cell receptor beta chains derived from one specimen sequenced in a study of a mutant IDH1 vaccine in newly diagnosed glioma. The time point was: week 47, end of study. In the vaccine, a single dose held 300 ug of the mutant IDH1 20-mer peptide, along with topical imiquimod. Profiling relied on immunoSEQ multiplex PCR, and the TCRdb table lists in-frame clones only, not all of them. Here the sample spans about 84,000 clones, about 81% being singletons. Their antigen targets remain unknown. The specimen comprised PBMCs, sampled from a glioma patient whose treatment included an IDH1 peptide vaccine. The receptors shown here come from a man between 40 and 49 years old with glioma.

J is TRBJ2-7 and V is TRBV6-5; 8 nucleotides match TRBD1. The CDR3 covers 15 residues. With 2 bases clipped from V and 7 bases from J, the junction kept 10 bases outside the gene matches. Per germline, CDR1 MNHEY and CDR2 SVGAGI. The CDR3 here is CASSYAGRQGLEQYF. Written as DNA, the CDR3 is TGTGCCAGCAGTTACGCAGGAAGACAGGGGCTGGAGCAGTACTTC.

The table lists this clone with a count of one. Here the CDR3 reads CASSLAGPQGAGYTF. CDR3 nucleotides: TGTGCCAGCAGCTTAGCGGGTCCGCAGGGGGCTGGCTACACCTTC. J is TRBJ1-2 and V is TRBV7-9; TRBD1 matches at 8 bases. Germline CDR1 and CDR2: SEHNR and FQNEAQ (reference sequence). The CDR3 covers 15 residues. With 0 bases clipped from V and 7 bases from J, the junction kept 7 bases outside the gene matches.

V is TRBV18 and J is TRBJ2-3; D perhaps matches TRBD1 (6 bases). V was trimmed by 2 bases and J by 0 bases, leaving 12 bases between them. Germline V gene lookup returns CDR1 KGHSH and CDR2 LQKENI. The CDR3 length is 16 residues. Here the CDR3 DNA reads TGTGCCAGCTCACCAGGTTGGGGGCCCAGCACAGATACGCAGTATTTT. Its translation is CASSPGWGPSTDTQYF. The complete variable domain, with remaining parts taken from reference TRBV18 and TRBJ2-3, reads NAGVMQNPRHLVRRRGQEARLRCSPMKGHSHVYWYRQLPEEGLKFMVYLQKENIIDESGMPKERFSAEFPKEGPSILRIQQVVRGDSAAYFCASSPGWGPSTDTQYFGPGTRLTVL.

The table lists this clone with a count of one. The CDR3 sequence is CASSLGSALTSGANVLTF. CDR3 coding DNA: TGCGCCAGCAGCTTGGGGTCGGCTCTTACCTCTGGGGCCAACGTCCTGACTTTC. J is TRBJ2-6 and V is TRBV5-1, with D unresolved. V was pared by 0 bases and J by 0 bases, with 13 bases between. Germline CDR1 reads SGHRS; CDR2 reads YFSETQ. The CDR3 runs 18 residues.

The chain links TRBV4-1 to TRBJ2-5, with 9 bases aligning to TRBD1. The germline V gene encodes CDR1 MGHRA and CDR2 YSYEKL. The junction had 8 bases not matched to a gene; V was cut back by 4 bases and J by 2 bases. This CDR3 has 16 residues. The CDR3 DNA reads TGCGCCAGCAGCCGTCCCCCGGGACAGGGTCAAGAGACCCAGTACTTC. It yields the protein CASSRPPGQGQETQYF.

V gene TRBV4-3 combines with J gene TRBJ2-1; 7 nucleotides align to TRBD1. Germline V gene data show CDR1 as LGHNA and CDR2 as YSLEER. Trimming at V came to 0 bases and at J to 7 bases, leaving 9 bases not matched to a gene. CDR3 length: 16 residues. The CDR3 is CASSQDREGAGNEQFF. CDR3 nucleotides: TGCGCCAGCAGCCAAGATAGAGAGGGGGCCGGGAATGAGCAGTTCTTC.

The chain couples TRBV5-8 to TRBJ2-3; no firm D call. V was pared by 0 bases and J by 5 bases, with 10 bases between. The CDR3 sequence is 14 residues long. Germline V gene sequence: CDR1 SGHTS, CDR2 YDEGEE. The CDR3 is CASSLGRPEDTQYF. The CDR3 DNA follows: TGTGCCAGCAGCTTGGGTCGCCCTGAAGATACGCAGTATTTT.

The chain links TRBV19 to TRBJ2-5; 8 bases map to TRBD2. Germline V gene sequence: CDR1 LNHDA, CDR2 SQIVND (reference sequence). The CDR3 runs 11 residues. CDR3 sequence reads: CRGGLGETQYF. CDR3 nucleotides: TGTCGCGGGGGGCTCGGGGAGACCCAGTACTTC.

This chain connects TRBV25-1 to TRBJ2-1; TRBD1 might be the D (5 bases). In germline, CDR1 is MGHDK, CDR2 SYGVNS. The CDR3 is 14 amino acids. V was pared by 3 bases and J by 7 bases, with 13 bases between. The CDR3 DNA sequence: TGTGCCAGCAGTGATTTCAGTCAGGGTAATGAGCAGTTCTTC. This codes for CASSDFSQGNEQFF.

The chain combines TRBV19 with TRBJ1-5; D ambiguous. The CDR3 is made up of 14 amino acids. Trimming took 3 bases from V and 7 from J, leaving 13 bases between them. Germline CDR1 LNHDA, CDR2 SQIVND (reference sequence). CDR3 loop: CASSMGRIGQPQHF. CDR3 in DNA: TGTGCCAGTAGTATGGGCAGGATCGGGCAGCCCCAGCATTTT.

This clone appeared a few times. The chain links TRBV12-5 to TRBJ1-1, with TRBD1 identical over 9 bases. CDR1 is LGHNT, CDR2 FRNRAP, per germline. CDR3 length: 17 residues. The ends lost 2 bases at V and 4 bases at J; junction bases unmatched: 11. CDR3 protein: CASGLKGTGWRGTEAFF. CDR3 DNA: TGTGCTAGTGGTTTGAAGGGGACAGGGTGGCGGGGCACTGAAGCTTTCTTT.

The chain carries TRBV28 and TRBJ1-5; D gene unclear. Looked up from germline, CDR1 is MDHEN and CDR2 is SYDVKM. The length of the CDR3 is 15 residues. The V gene lost 7 bases and the J gene lost 0 bases, with 13 bases spanning the gap. In DNA form, the CDR3 reads TGTGCCAGCAACCCGCCCGGATCTAGCAATCAGCCCCAGCATTTT. Its translation is CASNPPGSSNQPQHF.

V is TRBV2 and J is TRBJ1-2; D remains unclear. Germline CDR1 is SNHLY and CDR2 is FYNNEI. The CDR3 has 13 residues. V lost 5 bases to trimming and J lost 5 bases, with 12 bases between them. DNA of the CDR3: TGTGCCAGCAGTCAGGTCGTCGGTTATGGCTACACCTTC. It translates to CASSQVVGYGYTF. Looking up the rest from reference TRBV2 and TRBJ1-2 gives the full variable domain: EPEVTQTPSHQVTQMGQEVILRCVPISNHLYFYWYRQILGQKVEFLVSFYNNEISEKSEIFDDQFSVERPDGSNFTLKIRSTKLEDSAMYFCASSQVVGYGYTFGSGTRLTVV.

This clone was seen a handful of times. The genes are TRBV7-9 and TRBJ1-2, with a possible D match to TRBD1 (6 bases). Trimming left V 5 bases short and J 8 bases short, with 21 bases between. CDR1 SEHNR and CDR2 FQNEAQ come from the germline V gene (reference sequence). The CDR3 sequence is 15 residues long. CDR3 sequence reads: CASSRQQQGRGGYTF. CDR3 sequence (DNA): TGTGCCAGCAGCCGGCAGCAGCAGGGGAGAGGCGGCTACACCTTC.

This clone occurred once. The gene calls are TRBV30 and TRBJ2-6; 8 nucleotides line up with TRBD1. Looked up from germline, CDR1 is GTSNPN and CDR2 is SVGIG (reference sequence). The CDR3 is 17 residues long. V lost 7 bases, J lost 0 bases, and 11 bases stayed unmatched. In DNA form, the CDR3 reads TGTGCCTTCCATCGGGACAGGACTTCCTCTGGGGCCAACGTCCTGACTTTC. Its protein is CAFHRDRTSSGANVLTF.